Listed below are T cell receptor beta chains from one sample, sequenced in a study of T-cell reconstitution after alpha-beta-depleted transplantation in children. TCRdb reanalysed the PCR reads using MiXCR and keeps one entry per CDR3 protein. This table has roughly 610,000 distinct CDR3 sequences, roughly a tenth appearing once. The sample here was PBMCs from the stem cell graft donor, taken from the stem cell graft. The source is a human donor who donated a stem cell graft to a child with acute myeloid leukemia. The CDR3 runs from the conserved cysteine through the conserved F or W. The D gene is left open where the match is weak. For some rows the clone size is stated as once, few or many, or as a class when expanded; others skip it.

NA	TRBV27	TRBJ1-6	few	TGTGCCAGCAAGTACAGTAATTCACCCCTCCACTTT	CASKYSNSPLHF
NA	TRBV5-1	TRBJ2-1	few	TGCGCCAGCAGCTTGATCCCGAGCTCCTACAATGAGCAGTTCTTC	CASSLIPSSYNEQFF
TRBD2	TRBV7-9	TRBJ2-1	NA	TGTGCCAGCAGCTTAGGTCCGGGAGGGCCTCACAATGAGCAGTTCTTC	CASSLGPGGPHNEQFF
NA	TRBV5-1	TRBJ2-6	few	TGCGCCAGCTTCTCTCAGGGCATCTCTGGGGCCAACGTCCTGACTTTC	CASFSQGISGANVLTF
NA	TRBV7-9	TRBJ2-7	NA	TGTGCCAGCAGCTTACCGGGTGTGGAGCTCGAGCAGTACTTC	CASSLPGVELEQYF
NA	TRBV4-2	TRBJ2-5	NA	TGTGCCAGCAGCCAAGAGGGAGGAGGGACTGTGGGAGAGACCCAGTACTTC	CASSQEGGGTVGETQYF
TRBD2	TRBV7-2	TRBJ2-1	few	TGTGCCAGCAGCTTAAGGAGGCGGGAGTCCCACAATGAGCAGTTCTTC	CASSLRRRESHNEQFF
NA	TRBV4-3	TRBJ2-1	NA	TGCGCCAGCAGCCAAGATGTCGTGGCAAGTGAGCAGTTCTTC	CASSQDVVASEQFF
TRBD2	TRBV14	TRBJ2-1	NA	TGTGCCAGCAGCCAAGTGCGGGAGGGCCGAAACAATGAGCAGTTCTTC	CASSQVREGRNNEQFF
NA	TRBV29-1	TRBJ2-1	NA	TGCAGCTACGGGGTGAATGAGCAGTTCTTC	CSYGVNEQFF
NA	TRBV28	TRBJ2-2	many	TGTGCCAGCAGAAAACCACCTACCGGGGAGCTGTTTTTT	CASRKPPTGELFF
NA	TRBV11-2	TRBJ2-3	NA	TGTGCCAGCAGCTTAGTACCGGGGCTGAACACAGATACGCAGTATTTT	CASSLVPGLNTDTQYF
NA	TRBV20-1	TRBJ1-1	NA	TGCAGTGCTAGAGATTCTAGCCAGTATGAAGCTTTCTTT	CSARDSSQYEAFF
NA	TRBV30	TRBJ2-1	NA	TGTGCCTGGAGTGAAGGGAGGTTGGGCAATGAGCAGTTCTTC	CAWSEGRLGNEQFF
TRBD1	TRBV6-2/TRBV6-3	TRBJ2-7	NA	TGTGCCAGCAGCCGGACAGGGTCGGTCGGGGAGCAGTACTTC	CASSRTGSVGEQYF
TRBD1	TRBV7-3	TRBJ2-7	few	TGTGCCAGCAGCCCGGGTGGCAGGGGGCGATACGAGCAGTACTTC	CASSPGGRGRYEQYF
NA	TRBV29-1	TRBJ2-1	many	TGCAGCGGAGCACAGGGCATCTCCTACAATGAGCAGTTCTTC	CSGAQGISYNEQFF
TRBD2	TRBV30	TRBJ2-5	NA	TGTGCCTGGAGGTCGGGACTAGCGCAACAAGAGACCCAGTACTTC	CAWRSGLAQQETQYF
NA	TRBV19	TRBJ1-2	few	TGTGCCAGTAGTATGCAGATTGGGGATTCCGGCTATGGCTACACCTTC	CASSMQIGDSGYGYTF
NA	TRBV30	TRBJ1-4	NA	TGTGCCTGGCCCTCGGATCCTAATGAAAAACTGTTTTTT	CAWPSDPNEKLFF
NA	TRBV4-2	TRBJ2-7	NA	TGTGCCAGCAGCCAAGGACTGGAGTACGAGCAGTACTTC	CASSQGLEYEQYF
NA	TRBV28	TRBJ2-5	NA	TGTGCCAGCTCCGGGGACGGGCCTGGCCAAGAGACCCAGTACTTC	CASSGDGPGQETQYF
TRBD2	TRBV7-2	TRBJ2-1	many	TGTGCCAGCAGCTTATCCCTAGCGGGAGTGAATGAGCAGTTCTTC	CASSLSLAGVNEQFF
TRBD1	TRBV18	TRBJ1-1	many	TGTGCCAGCTCACCAGCGGGACAGTCGAACACTGAAGCTTTCTTT	CASSPAGQSNTEAFF
NA	TRBV5-1	TRBJ2-3	many	TGCGCCAGCAACCCTGGGGTCCGCACAGATACGCAGTATTTT	CASNPGVRTDTQYF
NA	TRBV24-1	TRBJ2-7	few	TGTGCCACCAGTGATCCGGGCAGCTCCTACGAGCAGTACTTC	CATSDPGSSYEQYF
NA	TRBV3-1	TRBJ2-5	many	TGTGCCAGCAGCCATCTAGCGCGACAAGAGACCCAGTACTTC	CASSHLARQETQYF
NA	TRBV20-1	TRBJ2-3	many	TGCAGTGCTAGAGTGGGTGATACGCAGTATTTT	CSARVGDTQYF
NA	TRBV12-3/TRBV12-4	TRBJ1-5	NA	TGTGCCAGCAGATACGGGGATCAGCCCCAGCATTTT	CASRYGDQPQHF
NA	TRBV9	TRBJ2-5	NA	TGTGCCAGCAGCGCATCGACGGAAGGGAAGACCCAGTACTTC	CASSASTEGKTQYF
NA	TRBV14	TRBJ2-3	few	TGTGCCAGCAGCCAAGGCCTTCTAGGAGCCACAGATACGCAGTATTTT	CASSQGLLGATDTQYF
TRBD1	TRBV7-8	TRBJ2-1	few	TGTGCCAGCAGCGCGACAGGGGAGCCCTACAATGAGCAGTTCTTC	CASSATGEPYNEQFF
NA	TRBV18	TRBJ2-1	NA	TGTGCCAGCTCACAGCACAGGGACAATGAGCAGTTCTTC	CASSQHRDNEQFF
TRBD1	TRBV18	TRBJ2-6	few	TGTGCCAGCTCACTCGGACAGGCGAGCTCTGGGGCCAACGTCCTGACTTTC	CASSLGQASSGANVLTF
TRBD1	TRBV5-1	TRBJ2-5	NA	TGCGCCAGCAGCACACAGGGACAGGGGGCTCGAGAGACCCAGTACTTC	CASSTQGQGARETQYF
NA	TRBV12-3/TRBV12-4	TRBJ2-1	NA	TGTGCCAGCAGATACCCGGGACGTCAAGAGCAGTTCTTC	CASRYPGRQEQFF
TRBD1	TRBV29-1	TRBJ2-2	few	TGCAGCGTTGGGGACAGGAGGTCCACCGGGGAGCTGTTTTTT	CSVGDRRSTGELFF
NA	TRBV6-5	TRBJ2-1	NA	TGTGCCAGCAGTTATTTAGGGACGTACAATGAGCAGTTCTTC	CASSYLGTYNEQFF
NA	TRBV11-2	TRBJ2-1	few	TGTGCCAGCAGCTCGAGTGGTGGTGAGCAGTTCTTC	CASSSSGGEQFF
NA	TRBV18	TRBJ2-1	few	TGTGCCAGCTCACCGCCTGGGAGGAGTTACAATGAGCAGTTCTTC	CASSPPGRSYNEQFF
NA	TRBV7-9	TRBJ1-4	few	TGTGCCAGCAGATTGGGACCGCAGATTAATGAAAAACTGTTTTTT	CASRLGPQINEKLFF
NA	TRBV29-1	TRBJ2-1	many	TGCAGCGTTGGGGGAGTATACAATGAGCAGTTCTTC	CSVGGVYNEQFF
NA	TRBV12-3/TRBV12-4	TRBJ1-2	many	TGTGCCAGCAGTTTTCGGGACGTCCATGGCTACACCTTC	CASSFRDVHGYTF
NA	TRBV18	TRBJ2-3	NA	TGTGCCAGCTCACCGATGGCCCCGCCAGATACGCAGTATTTT	CASSPMAPPDTQYF
NA	TRBV11-1	TRBJ1-6	NA	TGTGCCAGCAGCCAACAGGGTTCCCTCAATTCACCCCTCCACTTT	CASSQQGSLNSPLHF
TRBD2	TRBV12-5	TRBJ2-1	once	TGTGCTAGTGCCCCAGCGGGAGCAGGGTACAATGAGCAGTTCTTC	CASAPAGAGYNEQFF
NA	TRBV27	TRBJ2-7	many	TGTGCCAGCAGTAAGGGACCTTACGAGCAGTACTTC	CASSKGPYEQYF
TRBD2	TRBV5-1	TRBJ2-3	NA	TGCGCCAGCAGCCATGGGACTAGCGGAACCGTGGATACGCAGAATTTT	CASSHGTSGTVDTQNF
NA	TRBV20-1	TRBJ2-7	many	TGCAGTGCTCCCCCTCGTCTAGCGAACCACGAGCAGTACTTC	CSAPPRLANHEQYF
TRBD2	TRBV5-1	TRBJ2-1	many	TGCGCCAGCAGCTTACTAGCGGGAGATGTAGATGAGCAGTTCTTC	CASSLLAGDVDEQFF
TRBD2	TRBV20-1	TRBJ2-7	NA	TGCAGTGCTATACCCCCATTGAGTTGGGGGGGTTTTACCTACGAGCAGTACTTC	CSAIPPLSWGGFTYEQYF
NA	TRBV7-9	TRBJ1-1	few	TGTGCCAGCAGCTCGCGGGAGAGTCAAATGAACACTGAAGCTTTCTTT	CASSSRESQMNTEAFF
TRBD1	TRBV27	TRBJ1-5	few	TGTGCCAGCAGTTCGGGGACAGGGCCCCGAGTTCCGCCCCAGCATTTT	CASSSGTGPRVPPQHF
TRBD1	TRBV2	TRBJ2-5	NA	TGTGCCAGCAGTGGAAACAGGGGAGAGACCCAGTACTTC	CASSGNRGETQYF